This T cell receptor (beta chain) was obtained from a study of cytomegalovirus exposure and HLA in healthy donors. The study, taken as a whole, reports: Indistinguishability led to the exclusion of some V segments, TRBV6-2 and TRBV6-3 included.

Remarks on this clone: Its target is not known.

CDR1 is SQVTM, CDR2 ANQGSEA, per germline. With 1 base removed from V and 6 bases from J, the gap between germline ends came to 13 bases. The CDR3 spans 14 residues. With 60 Vbeta and 13 Jbeta primers, the PCR was carried out. Clones were read by immunoSEQ multiplex PCR, and TCRdb kept only the in-frame ones, dropping some. The sample consists of 200,000 to 250,000 clones, about 85% of them appearing once. This chain uses TRBV29-1 with TRBJ2-1; unclear D gene. The sequenced material came from PBMCs. The source is a girl aged 2 to 9 in good health and CMV-seronegative. DNA for the CDR3: TGCAGCGTTGAAGGTGTTATTTTCCTCAATGAGCAGTTCTTC. As protein: CSVEGVIFLNEQFF.